These T cell receptor beta chains were read from a single sample in a study of cytomegalovirus exposure and HLA in healthy donors. The table came from immunoSEQ multiplex PCR; TCRdb's copy has only in-frame clones and leaves some out. The sample contains some 140,000 clones, around 79% of which appear only once. Material for sequencing was PBMCs. These receptors were obtained from a female donor in good health and CMV-seronegative. Both conserved end residues are trimmed from each CDR3. Size tells how often a clone was seen (once, few, many) or the class of an expanded clone, and some rows leave it out.

v_gene	len	j_gene	abundance	CDR3aa
TRBV11-2	9	TRBJ2-1	NA	ASSLGGGQF
TRBV21-1	12	TRBJ2-7	many	ASSISTSRYEQY
TRBV21-1	9	TRBJ1-2	NA	ASSNFRGKQ
TRBV4-1	16	TRBJ1-4	NA	ASSHPRGRFATNEKLF
TRBV11-2	12	TRBJ2-7	once	ASSLGQAGYEQY
TRBV6-5	11	TRBJ2-4	NA	ASTRQGENIQY
TRBV7-2	12	TRBJ1-4	many	ASSLGSGLEKLF
TRBV7-8	12	TRBJ2-5	NA	ASSSTGGRETQY
TRBV7-9	12	TRBJ2-3	NA	ASSATGSTDTQY
TRBV4-3	19	TRBJ2-1	NA	ASSQEVVIAGGPSSYNEQF
TRBV5-1	14	TRBJ2-3	NA	ASSLGSRGPRDTQY
TRBV6-1	13	TRBJ1-5	NA	ASSELTGGGQPQH
TRBV9	13	TRBJ1-4	once	ASSVGGGNNEKLF
TRBV19	12	TRBJ1-5	NA	ASSTTGGRQPQH
TRBV11-3	14	TRBJ2-1	NA	ASSLAGTSGNNEQF
TRBV6-1	12	TRBJ2-3	NA	ASRTGVFTDTQY
TRBV2	12	TRBJ2-5	few	ASSSDRTQETQY
TRBV15	12	TRBJ1-2	NA	ATSRERGYYGYT
TRBV6-1	14	TRBJ2-5	NA	ASSGAGWYAIETQY
TRBV29-1	13	TRBJ2-3	NA	SVEGVAGATDTQY
TRBV5-1	15	TRBJ2-5	NA	ASSSSVGQGASETQY
TRBV6-5	12	TRBJ1-3	NA	ASSRTGQGNTIY
TRBV6-5	13	TRBJ1-4	NA	ASSYSIGRNEKLF
TRBV27	11	TRBJ1-5	NA	ASSSREGQPQH
TRBV28	11	TRBJ2-7	NA	ASSFSAKNEQY
TRBV5-4	9	TRBJ2-5	NA	ASSLVRVQY
TRBV9	12	TRBJ2-2	NA	ASSVFRDTGELF
TRBV9	12	TRBJ2-3	few	ASSLRTGVDTQY
TRBV25-1	15	TRBJ2-1	once	ASSELTSGIPYNEQF
TRBV6-6	11	TRBJ1-2	NA	ASSQQGANGHT
TRBV12-5	13	TRBJ2-1	NA	ASGLVRGRVNEQF
TRBV28	10	TRBJ1-2	NA	ASLGYFYGYT
TRBV9	11	TRBJ2-3	once	ASRSGGTDTQY
TRBV5-6	13	TRBJ1-4	once	ASSPGTGRGEKLF
TRBV5-6	11	TRBJ1-1	NA	ASRYRGNTEAF
TRBV5-1	15	NA	NA	ASSLDRTDKWAYEQY
TRBV5-1	14	TRBJ2-6	NA	ASSSVRGAGANVLT